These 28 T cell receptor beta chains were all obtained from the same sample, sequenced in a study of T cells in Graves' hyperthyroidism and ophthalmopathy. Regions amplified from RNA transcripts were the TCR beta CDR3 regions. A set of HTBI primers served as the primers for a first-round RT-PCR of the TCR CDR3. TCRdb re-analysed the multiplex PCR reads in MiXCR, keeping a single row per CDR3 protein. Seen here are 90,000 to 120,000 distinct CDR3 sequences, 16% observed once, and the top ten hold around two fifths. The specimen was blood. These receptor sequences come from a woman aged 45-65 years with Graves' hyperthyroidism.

DNA for the CDR3: TGTGCCAGCAGTTTATCGGAAGTAGAGACCCAGTACTTC. Protein product: CASSLSEVETQYF. This chain connects TRBV27 to TRBJ2-5; D call uncertain. CDR1 is MNHEY, CDR2 SMNVEV, per germline (reference sequence). Trimming shortened V by 0 bases and J by 4 bases, and 6 bases separated the two germline ends. The CDR3 loop spans 13 amino acids.

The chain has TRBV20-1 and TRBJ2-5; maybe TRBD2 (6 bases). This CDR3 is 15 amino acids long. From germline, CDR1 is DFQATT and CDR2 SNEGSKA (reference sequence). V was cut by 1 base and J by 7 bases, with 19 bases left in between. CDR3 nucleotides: TGCAGTGCTAGAGCGGGGGTAGAGAGTTTAGGGACCCAGTACTTC. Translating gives CSARAGVESLGTQYF.

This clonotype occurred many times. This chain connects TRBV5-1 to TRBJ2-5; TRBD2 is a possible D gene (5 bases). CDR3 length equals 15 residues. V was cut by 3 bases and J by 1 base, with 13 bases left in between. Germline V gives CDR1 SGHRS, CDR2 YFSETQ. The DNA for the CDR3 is TGCGCCAGCAGCTCGGGCCGGGGTATCCAAGAGACCCAGTACTTC. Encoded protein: CASSSGRGIQETQYF.

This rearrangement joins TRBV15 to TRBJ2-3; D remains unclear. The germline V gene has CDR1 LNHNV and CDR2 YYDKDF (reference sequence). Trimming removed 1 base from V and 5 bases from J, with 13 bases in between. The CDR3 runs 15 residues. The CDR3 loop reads CATSRGSQLRDTQYF. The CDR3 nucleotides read TGTGCCACCAGCAGAGGGTCACAGCTCAGAGATACGCAGTATTTT.

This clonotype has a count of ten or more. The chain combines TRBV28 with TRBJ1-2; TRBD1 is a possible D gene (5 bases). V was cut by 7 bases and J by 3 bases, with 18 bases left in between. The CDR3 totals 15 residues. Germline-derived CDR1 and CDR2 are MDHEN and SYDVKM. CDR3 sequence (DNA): TGTGCCAGCACCACCGGGACTACCTCTTACTATGGCTACACCTTC. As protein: CASTTGTTSYYGYTF.

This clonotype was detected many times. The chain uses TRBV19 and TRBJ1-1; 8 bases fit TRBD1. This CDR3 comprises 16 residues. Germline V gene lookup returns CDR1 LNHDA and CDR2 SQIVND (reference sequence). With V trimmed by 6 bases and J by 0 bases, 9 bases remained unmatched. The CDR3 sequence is CASSLLRTGMNTEAFF. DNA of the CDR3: TGTGCCAGTAGCCTTTTGAGGACAGGGATGAACACTGAAGCTTTCTTT. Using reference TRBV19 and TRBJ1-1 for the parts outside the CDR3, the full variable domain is DGGITQSPKYLFRKEGQNVTLSCEQNLNHDAMYWYRQDPGQGLRLIYYSQIVNDFQKGDIAEGYSVSREKKESFPLTVTSAQKNPTAFYLCASSLLRTGMNTEAFFGQGTRLTVV.

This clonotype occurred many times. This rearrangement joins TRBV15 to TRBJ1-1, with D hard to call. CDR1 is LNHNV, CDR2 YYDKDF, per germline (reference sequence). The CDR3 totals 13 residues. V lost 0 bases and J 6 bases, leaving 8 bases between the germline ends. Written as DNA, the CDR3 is TGTGCCACCAGCAGAGACCATGGGGCTGAAGCTTTCTTT. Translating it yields CATSRDHGAEAFF.

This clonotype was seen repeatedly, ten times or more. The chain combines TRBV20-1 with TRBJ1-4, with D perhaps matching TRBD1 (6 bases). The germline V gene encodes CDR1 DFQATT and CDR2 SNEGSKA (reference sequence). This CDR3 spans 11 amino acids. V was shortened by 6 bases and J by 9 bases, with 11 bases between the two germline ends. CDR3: CSAATGKKLFF. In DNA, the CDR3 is TGCAGTGCGGCCACAGGGAAAAAACTGTTTTTT.

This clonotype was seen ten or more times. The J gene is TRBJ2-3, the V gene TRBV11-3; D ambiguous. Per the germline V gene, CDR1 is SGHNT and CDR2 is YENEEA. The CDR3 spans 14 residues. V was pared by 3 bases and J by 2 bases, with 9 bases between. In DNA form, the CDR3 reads TGTGCCAGCAGCTTGGGCCCTATCACAGATACGCAGTATTTT. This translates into CASSLGPITDTQYF.

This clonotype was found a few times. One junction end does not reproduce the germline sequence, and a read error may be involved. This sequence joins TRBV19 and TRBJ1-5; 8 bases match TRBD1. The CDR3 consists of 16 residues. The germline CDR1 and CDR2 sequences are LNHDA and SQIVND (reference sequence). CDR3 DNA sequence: TGTGCCGGTAGTATCCAGGGGGCACGCTTCAATCAGCCCCAGCATTTT. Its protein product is CAGSIQGARFNQPQHF.

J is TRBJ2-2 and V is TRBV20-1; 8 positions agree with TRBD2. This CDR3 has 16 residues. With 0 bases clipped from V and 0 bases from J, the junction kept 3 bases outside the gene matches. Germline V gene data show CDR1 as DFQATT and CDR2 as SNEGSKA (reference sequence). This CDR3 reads CSARDKGLANTGELFF. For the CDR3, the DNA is TGCAGTGCTAGAGATAAGGGACTAGCGAACACCGGGGAGCTGTTTTTT.

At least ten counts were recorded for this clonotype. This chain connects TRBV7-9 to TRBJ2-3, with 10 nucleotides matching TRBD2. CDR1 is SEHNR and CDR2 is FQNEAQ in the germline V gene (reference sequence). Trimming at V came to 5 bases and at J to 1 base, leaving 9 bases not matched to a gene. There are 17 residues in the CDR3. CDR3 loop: CASSGASGSRGTDTQYF. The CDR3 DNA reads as TGTGCCAGCAGCGGGGCTAGCGGGAGTCGGGGCACAGATACGCAGTATTTT.

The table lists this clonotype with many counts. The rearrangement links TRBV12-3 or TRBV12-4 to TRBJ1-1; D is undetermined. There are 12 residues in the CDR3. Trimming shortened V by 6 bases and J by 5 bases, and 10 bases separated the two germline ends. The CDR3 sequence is CASSPGSTEAFF. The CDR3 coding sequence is TGTGCCAGCAGCCCGGGAAGTACTGAAGCTTTCTTT.

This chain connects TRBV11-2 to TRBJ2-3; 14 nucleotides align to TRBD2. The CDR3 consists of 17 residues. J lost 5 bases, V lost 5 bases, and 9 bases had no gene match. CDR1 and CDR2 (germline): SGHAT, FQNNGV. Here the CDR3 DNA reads TGTGCCAGCAGCCAACCGGGACTAGCGGGAGTGGTAGATACGCAGTATTTT. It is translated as CASSQPGLAGVVDTQYF.

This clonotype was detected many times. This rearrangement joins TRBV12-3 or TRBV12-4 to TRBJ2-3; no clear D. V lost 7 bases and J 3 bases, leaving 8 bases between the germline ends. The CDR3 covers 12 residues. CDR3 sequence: CASTTPTDTQYF. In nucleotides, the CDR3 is TGTGCCAGCACCACCCCTACAGATACGCAGTATTTT.

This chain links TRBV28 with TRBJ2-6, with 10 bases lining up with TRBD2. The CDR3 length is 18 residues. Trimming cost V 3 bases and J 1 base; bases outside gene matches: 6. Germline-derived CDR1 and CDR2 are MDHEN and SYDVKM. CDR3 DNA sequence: TGTGCCAGCAGTTTCAGCGGGAGGGGAAGATCTGGGGCCAACGTCCTGACTTTC. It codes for CASSFSGRGRSGANVLTF.

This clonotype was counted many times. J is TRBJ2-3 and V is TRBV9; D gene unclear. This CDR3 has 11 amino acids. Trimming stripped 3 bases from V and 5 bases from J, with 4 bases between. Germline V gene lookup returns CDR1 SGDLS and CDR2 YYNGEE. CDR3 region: CASSAGDTQYF. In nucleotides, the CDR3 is TGTGCCAGCAGCGCGGGAGATACGCAGTATTTT.

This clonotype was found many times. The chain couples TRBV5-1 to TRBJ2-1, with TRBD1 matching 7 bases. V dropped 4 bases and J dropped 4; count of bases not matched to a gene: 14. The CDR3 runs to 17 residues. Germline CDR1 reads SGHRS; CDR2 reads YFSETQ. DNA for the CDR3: TGCGCCAGCAGCGCTGGACAGGCTTATGCCGGATACAATGAGCAGTTCTTC. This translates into CASSAGQAYAGYNEQFF.

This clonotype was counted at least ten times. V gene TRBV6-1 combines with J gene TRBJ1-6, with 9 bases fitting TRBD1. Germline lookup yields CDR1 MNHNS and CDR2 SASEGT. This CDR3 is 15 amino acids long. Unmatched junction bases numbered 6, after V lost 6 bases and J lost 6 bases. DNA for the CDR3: TGTGCCAGCAGCCTCTTGGACAGGGGTAATTCACCCCTCCACTTT. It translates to CASSLLDRGNSPLHF.

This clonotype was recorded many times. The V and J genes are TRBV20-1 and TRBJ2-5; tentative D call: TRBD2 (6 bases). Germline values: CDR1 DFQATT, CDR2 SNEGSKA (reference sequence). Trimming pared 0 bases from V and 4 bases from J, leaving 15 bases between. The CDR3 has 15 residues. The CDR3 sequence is CSARDLGRGTETQYF. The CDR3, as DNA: TGCAGTGCTAGAGACCTGGGACGGGGGACAGAGACCCAGTACTTC.

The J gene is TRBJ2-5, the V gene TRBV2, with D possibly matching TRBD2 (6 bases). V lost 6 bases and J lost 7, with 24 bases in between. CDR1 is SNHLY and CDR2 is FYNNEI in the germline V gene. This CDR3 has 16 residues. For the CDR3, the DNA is TGTGCCAGCAGCGCGGCGGGGTCTGGAACCGCGGGGACCCAGTACTTC. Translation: CASSAAGSGTAGTQYF.

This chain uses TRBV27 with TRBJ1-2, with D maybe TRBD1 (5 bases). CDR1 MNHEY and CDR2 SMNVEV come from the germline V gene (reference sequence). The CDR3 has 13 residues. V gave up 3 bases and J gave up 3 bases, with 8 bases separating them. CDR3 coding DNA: TGTGCCAGCAGTTTTGTGGGGGACTATGGCTACACCTTC. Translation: CASSFVGDYGYTF.

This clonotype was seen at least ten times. Written as DNA, the CDR3 is TGTGCCAGCAGCTTGGAGCACAGTGCCACAGATACGCAGTATTTT. Its protein product is CASSLEHSATDTQYF. This sequence joins TRBV5-8 and TRBJ2-3; D is ambiguous. V lost 0 bases and J 2 bases, leaving 10 bases between the germline ends. Germline V gives CDR1 SGHTS, CDR2 YDEGEE. The CDR3 is 15 residues long.

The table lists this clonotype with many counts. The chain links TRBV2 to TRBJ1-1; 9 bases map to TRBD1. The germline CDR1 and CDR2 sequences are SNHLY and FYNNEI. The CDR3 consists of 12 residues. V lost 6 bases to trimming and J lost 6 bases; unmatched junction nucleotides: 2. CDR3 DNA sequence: TGTGCCAGCAGCTGGACAGGGGCTGAAGCTTTCTTT. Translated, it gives CASSWTGAEAFF.

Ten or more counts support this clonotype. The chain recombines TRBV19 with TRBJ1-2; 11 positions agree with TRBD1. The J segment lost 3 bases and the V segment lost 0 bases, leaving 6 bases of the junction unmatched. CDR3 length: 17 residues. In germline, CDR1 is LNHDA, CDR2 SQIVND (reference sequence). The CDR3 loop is CASSIDVGQGAHYGYTF. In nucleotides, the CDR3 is TGTGCCAGTAGTATAGACGTCGGACAGGGGGCACACTATGGCTACACCTTC.

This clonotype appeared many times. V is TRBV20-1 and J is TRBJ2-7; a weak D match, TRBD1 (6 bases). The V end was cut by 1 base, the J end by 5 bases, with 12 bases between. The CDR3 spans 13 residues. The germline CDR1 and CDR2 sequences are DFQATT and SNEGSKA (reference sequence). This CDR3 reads CSARGSGEHEQYV. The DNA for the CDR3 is TGCAGTGCTAGAGGCTCAGGGGAGCACGAGCAGTACGTC.

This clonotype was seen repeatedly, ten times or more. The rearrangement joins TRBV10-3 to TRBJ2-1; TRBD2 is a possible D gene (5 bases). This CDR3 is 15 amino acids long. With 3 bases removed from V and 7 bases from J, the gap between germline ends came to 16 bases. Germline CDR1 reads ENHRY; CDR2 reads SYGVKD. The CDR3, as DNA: TGTGCCATCAGTGAAGGAGGACGAGCAAGGAATGAGCAGTTCTTC. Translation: CAISEGGRARNEQFF.

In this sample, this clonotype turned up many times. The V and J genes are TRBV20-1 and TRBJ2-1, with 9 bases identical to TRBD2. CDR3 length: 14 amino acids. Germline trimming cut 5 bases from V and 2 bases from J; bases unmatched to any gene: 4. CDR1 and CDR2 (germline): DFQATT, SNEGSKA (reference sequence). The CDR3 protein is CSALLAGPYNEQFF. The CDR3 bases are TGCAGTGCTCTCCTAGCGGGACCCTACAATGAGCAGTTCTTC.